The sequence of this T cell receptor beta chain was determined in a study of cytomegalovirus exposure and HLA in healthy donors. Overall study context: Early released data comprised approximately 85 million unique TCRs from HLA-typed donors.

Per the germline V gene, CDR1 is SNHLY and CDR2 is FYNNEI. Deletions cut 2 bases from V and 5 bases from J, with 9 bases between. The CDR3 length is 14 residues. It was with 60 Vbeta and 13 Jbeta primers that the PCR ran. Measured with immunoSEQ multiplex PCR; TCRdb has only the in-frame clones, and not every one. Among some 150,000 clones listed, almost 80% were seen once. The TCR sequence derives from a woman aged 35 to 49 in good health and CMV-seropositive. This rearrangement joins TRBV2 to TRBJ2-2, with no clear D. Sample: PBMCs. This CDR3 reads CASSEFLGTGELFF. CDR3 nucleotide sequence: TGTGCCAGCAGTGAATTTCTCGGTACCGGGGAGCTGTTTTTT.